The entry below describes one TCR beta chain. The data belong to a study of T cells after yellow fever vaccination. TCRdb itself ran the 5' RACE reads through MiXCR, one entry per CDR3 protein. The sample holds hundreds of thousands of distinct CDR3 sequences, about 15% seen once. This CDR3 is built from 15 residues. Trimming left V 2 bases short and J 3 bases short, with 11 bases between. Per germline, CDR1 MNHEY and CDR2 SVGAGI. The TCR comes from a man younger than 35 who received the YFV17D yellow fever vaccine. The sequenced sample was PBMCs, obtained 5 days after the first yellow fever vaccination. This chain links TRBV6-5 with TRBJ1-3, with D tentatively TRBD1 (5 bases). As DNA, the CDR3 is TGTGCCAGCAGTTACAGGGGCGTTAGTGGAAACACCATATATTTT. This gives the protein CASSYRGVSGNTIYF.